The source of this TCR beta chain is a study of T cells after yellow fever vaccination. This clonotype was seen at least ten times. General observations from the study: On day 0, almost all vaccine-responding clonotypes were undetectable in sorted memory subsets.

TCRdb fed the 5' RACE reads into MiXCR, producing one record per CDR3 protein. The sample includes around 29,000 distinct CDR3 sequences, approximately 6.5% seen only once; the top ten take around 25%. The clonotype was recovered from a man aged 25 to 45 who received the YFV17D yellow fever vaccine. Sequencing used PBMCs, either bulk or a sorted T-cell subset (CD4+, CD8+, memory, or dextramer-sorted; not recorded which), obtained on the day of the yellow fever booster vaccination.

CDR3 coding DNA: TGTGCCAGTACCCGGACAGACTCTACGGGCGAGCAGTACTTC. This translates into CASTRTDSTGEQYF. This chain uses TRBV19 with TRBJ2-7, with TRBD1 as a possible D gene (6 bases). CDR1 is LNHDA, CDR2 SQIVND, per germline (reference sequence). The CDR3 length is 14 residues. The V end was cut by 7 bases, the J end by 6 bases, with 19 bases between.